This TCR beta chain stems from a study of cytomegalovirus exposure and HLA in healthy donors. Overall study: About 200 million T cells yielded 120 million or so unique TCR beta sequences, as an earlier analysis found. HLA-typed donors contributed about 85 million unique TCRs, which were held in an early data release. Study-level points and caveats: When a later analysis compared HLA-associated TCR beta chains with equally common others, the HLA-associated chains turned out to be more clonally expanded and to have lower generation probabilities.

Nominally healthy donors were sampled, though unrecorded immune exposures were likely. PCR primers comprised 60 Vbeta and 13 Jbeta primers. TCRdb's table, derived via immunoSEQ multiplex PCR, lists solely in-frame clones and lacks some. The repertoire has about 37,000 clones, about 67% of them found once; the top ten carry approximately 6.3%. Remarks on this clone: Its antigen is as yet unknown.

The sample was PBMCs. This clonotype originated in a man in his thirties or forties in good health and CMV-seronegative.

This CDR3 is CATSREPGPTDTQYF. The CDR3 DNA reads TGTGCCACCAGCAGAGAGCCAGGGCCCACAGATACGCAGTATTTT. The rearrangement links TRBV15 to TRBJ2-3; perhaps TRBD1 as D (5 bases). Trimming took 0 bases from V and 2 from J, leaving 9 bases between them. The CDR3 spans 15 residues. Germline assignment: CDR1 LNHNV and CDR2 YYDKDF (reference sequence). The entire variable domain, with the rest obtained from reference TRBV15 and TRBJ2-3, is as follows: DAMVIQNPRYQVTQFGKPVTLSCSQTLNHNVMYWYQQKSSQAPKLLFHYYDKDFNNEADTPDNFQSRRPNTSFCFLDIRSPGLGDTAMYLCATSREPGPTDTQYFGPGTRLTVL.